This T cell receptor beta chain was identified in a study of cytomegalovirus exposure and HLA in healthy donors. The PCR ran on 60 Vbeta and 13 Jbeta primers. TCRdb's copy holds only in-frame clones and misses some; the assay was immunoSEQ multiplex PCR. The repertoire holds 95,000 to 100,000 clones, with roughly 76% as singletons. There are a few counts of this clone. Germline V gives CDR1 MNHEY, CDR2 SMNVEV (reference sequence). The CDR3 loop spans 13 amino acids. Trimming shortened V by 4 bases and J by 8 bases, and 11 bases separated the two germline ends. The V call is TRBV27, the J call TRBJ1-4; D possibly corresponds to TRBD1 (5 bases). This clonotype originated in a man between 40 and 49 years old in good health and CMV-seronegative. Sequencing was carried out using PBMCs. Here the CDR3 DNA reads TGTGCCAGCAGTTCGGCAGGGCGCGAAAAACTGTTTTTT. It yields the protein CASSSAGREKLFF.